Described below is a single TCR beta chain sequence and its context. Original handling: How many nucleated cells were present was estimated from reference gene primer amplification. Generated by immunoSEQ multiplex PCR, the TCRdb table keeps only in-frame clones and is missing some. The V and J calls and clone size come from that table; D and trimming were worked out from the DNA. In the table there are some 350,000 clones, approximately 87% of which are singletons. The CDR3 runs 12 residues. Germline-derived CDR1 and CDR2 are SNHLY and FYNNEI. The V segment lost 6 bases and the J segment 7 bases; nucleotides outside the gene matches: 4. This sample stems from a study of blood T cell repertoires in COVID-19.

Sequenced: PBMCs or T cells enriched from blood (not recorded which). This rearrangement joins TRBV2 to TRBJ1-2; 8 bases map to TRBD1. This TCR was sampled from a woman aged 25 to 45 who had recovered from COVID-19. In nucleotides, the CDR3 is TGTGCCAGCAGGGACAGGGCCCCTGGCTACACCTTC. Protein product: CASRDRAPGYTF.